This TCR beta chain was sequenced in a study of blood T cells in healthy people across ages (dated by TCRdb to about 2015). For the study in its entirety: Template switching captured roughly one uniquely barcoded TCR beta cDNA molecule per two T cells in model experiments. To avoid experimental bias, donors of different ages were distributed randomly across sequencing lanes. Using the same blood draw, the study looked at two additional independent replicas of 1 million unique cDNA reads for two donors, one aged 18 to 29 and the other aged 80 or older. Donors were grouped into four age groups: young (average approximately 15 years), middle-aged (approximately 41), aged (around 62) and long-lived (approximately 82). Age-related changes in TCR beta repertoire diversity were measured in the study by deep sequencing normalized with unique cDNA molecular identifiers.

The method behind the library was 5' RACE. The reads were generated on an Illumina HiSeq 2500. A second PCR of roughly 7 to 11 cycles was performed with a sample-barcoded 5' primer and a J-beta primer mix. A template-switch 5' adaptor carrying 12 random nucleotides introduced a unique molecular identifier onto each TCR beta cDNA molecule. At least 2.5 million CDR3-containing paired-end reads were obtained from each sample. First-strand cDNA was synthesized from all RNA with the Mint cDNA synthesis kit, primed by a TRBC-specific oligonucleotide. Following uracil-DNA glycosylase treatment, a first 18-cycle PCR with universal primers M1SS and BC2_uni_R was performed on all cDNA. As for the original processing: Each sample was normalized by randomly selecting 1 million high-quality reads, each carrying a distinct molecular identifier. Reads with shared molecular identifiers were discarded instead of being binned into consensus sequences. MiTCR, set to a Q25 quality threshold and the strictest error-elimination algorithm, was used for CDR3 identification, clonotype clustering and error correction. A nonparametric unseen species model with Euler transformation was used to estimate lower-bound total TCR beta diversity. TCRdb trimmed the raw reads at Q25, called clones with MiXCR and kept productive beta chains. Merged by CDR3 protein, the rows form single entries marked with the most common genes and DNA. TCRdb's processing, not the authors', yielded these V and J calls. The sample table shows about 680,000 distinct CDR3 sequences, and 49% are seen once. The ten largest clones represent roughly a third of the sample.

Remarks on this clonotype: Its antigen is not yet known. The junction departs from the called germline gene at one end, perhaps through a read error.

The CDR3 spans 14 residues, from the cysteine through the phenylalanine. Only the CDR3 part of the read is kept: 42 bases, read in frame from the first base. CDR1 and CDR2 are read off the germline V gene (reference sequence) as LGHDT and YNNKEL. The donors were 40 or so Caucasian individuals from Russia, aged roughly 6 to 90 years, who were systemically healthy. Each donor gave about 11 milliliters of peripheral blood, drawn into EDTA-treated Vacutainer tubes. PBMCs were isolated by Ficoll-Paque density-gradient centrifugation, with at least 6 million obtained per sample. Trizol reagent was used to extract total RNA from the PBMCs, yielding at least 6 micrograms per sample. The percentages of naive CD45RAhigh/CD27high T cells were determined by flow cytometry on a PBMC aliquot from every donor. Overall results and qualifications from the work: Observed TCR beta diversity per million T cells fell roughly linearly with age, and a significant reduction was already apparent by age around 40. There was a strong correlation between observed TCR beta diversity and the percentage of naive T cells measured by flow cytometry. Bulk unsorted PBMC profiling prevented conclusive comparison of naive and antigen-experienced compartments. Estimates of total diversity based on one million sequenced T cells were regarded as lower bounds and as underestimates. Because donor CMV infection status was unknown, age-related changes in expanded clonotypes were potentially confounded. Compared with the aged group, the long-lived group had more naive CD4+ T cells, fewer expanded clones and increased TCR diversity, suggesting age selection.

What was sequenced was blood. This sequence was found in a woman in her sixties in good health. The chain is assembled from TRBV3-1 and TRBJ2-7; TRBD1 agrees with 7 junctional bases. The DNA reads TGTACCAGCAGTCTCGGACAGGTGAGAGACGAGCAGTACTTC. The translation is CTSSLGQVRDEQYF.